The 12 T cell receptor beta chains presented below share a single source sample, sequenced in a study of blood T cell repertoires in COVID-19. Sequencing was performed with immunoSEQ multiplex PCR; in TCRdb, only in-frame clones are kept and a portion is missing. The repertoire consists of roughly 210,000 clones, with around 84% occurring once and the leading ten covering about 10%. Specimen: peripheral blood. Source of these receptors: a woman of 80 years or more with COVID-19, enrolled during active disease.

V usage is TRBV18 and J usage is TRBJ1-6, with D possibly being TRBD1 (5 bases). This CDR3 spans 16 amino acids. V was cut by 4 bases and J by 7 bases, with 17 bases left in between. The germline gives CDR1 KGHSH, CDR2 LQKENI. CDR3 sequence reads: CASSLELLQGNSPLHF. DNA of the CDR3: TGTGCCAGCTCACTGGAATTACTGCAGGGAAATTCACCCCTCCACTTT.

The V gene is TRBV7-8, the J gene TRBJ1-3; 7 nucleotides match TRBD1. Per the germline V gene, CDR1 is SGHVS and CDR2 is FQNEAQ. There are 17 residues in the CDR3. V lost 5 bases and J lost 1; bases outside the gene matches: 11. CDR3 in amino acids: CASSPGQWGGSGNTIYF. CDR3 coding DNA: TGTGCCAGCAGCCCGGGACAGTGGGGAGGTTCTGGAAACACCATATATTTT.

The J gene is TRBJ1-2, the V gene TRBV28, with unresolved D. The CDR3 spans 14 residues. Trimming removed 6 bases at V and 5 bases at J, with 16 bases between. Germline loops: CDR1 MDHEN, CDR2 SYDVKM. Written as DNA, the CDR3 is TGTGCCAGCAGCCCGGGGATCCAAGGATATGGCTACACCTTC. Amino acids: CASSPGIQGYGYTF.

This clone showed up just a few times. The chain uses TRBV30 and TRBJ1-5, with 7 bases identical to TRBD1. V lost 3 bases and J lost 6; bases outside the gene matches: 8. Germline loops: CDR1 GTSNPN, CDR2 SVGIG (reference sequence). CDR3 length equals 14 residues. The CDR3 bases are TGTGCCTGGAGAGGGACAGCCAACAGTCAGCCCCAGCATTTT. It translates to CAWRGTANSQPQHF.

The V call is TRBV6-2 or TRBV6-3, the J call TRBJ2-3, with 14 positions matching TRBD2. V lost 5 bases to trimming and J lost 11 bases; unmatched junction nucleotides: 9. In germline, CDR1 is MNHEY, CDR2 SVGEGT. CDR3 length: 15 residues. CDR3 nucleotides: TGTGCCAGCAGTCAGCGACTAGCGGGGGGGCGGGGGCAGTATTTT. Amino acids: CASSQRLAGGRGQYF.

This clone was recorded once. The chain couples TRBV27 to TRBJ2-7; D gene unclear. V dropped 5 bases and J dropped 3 bases, with 11 bases sitting between them. The germline gives CDR1 MNHEY, CDR2 SMNVEV (reference sequence). This CDR3 is 13 amino acids long. The CDR3 is CASSPRSGYEQYV. The CDR3 bases are TGTGCCAGCAGTCCCAGGTCCGGCTACGAGCAGTACGTC.

V is TRBV7-2 and J is TRBJ1-3; D call uncertain. The CDR3 is 15 amino acids. The V gene lost 5 bases and the J gene lost 0 bases, with 11 bases spanning the gap. Germline CDR1 and CDR2: SGHTA and FQGNSA. In DNA, the CDR3 is TGTGCCAGCAGCCTCAGCGGGGTCTCTGGAAACACCATATATTTT. Translation: CASSLSGVSGNTIYF.

This rearrangement joins TRBV7-9 to TRBJ2-4, with D possibly TRBD1 on 6 matching bases. This CDR3 spans 14 amino acids. Germline V gene sequence: CDR1 SEHNR, CDR2 FQNEAQ (reference sequence). The V gene lost 5 bases and the J gene lost 6 bases, with 14 bases spanning the gap. CDR3 loop: CASSPLTGLNIQYF. In DNA form, the CDR3 reads TGTGCCAGCAGCCCTCTGACAGGATTAAACATTCAGTACTTC.

This chain uses TRBV6-1 with TRBJ1-6, with 7 bases fitting TRBD1. Germline V gene lookup returns CDR1 MNHNS and CDR2 SASEGT. Trimming removed 6 bases from V and 12 bases from J; junction bases left unmatched: 8. There are 13 residues in the CDR3. This CDR3 reads CASSPDRDGPLHF. In nucleotides, the CDR3 is TGTGCCAGCAGCCCAGACAGGGATGGACCCCTCCACTTT.

V gene TRBV18 combines with J gene TRBJ1-2; 12 nucleotides match TRBD1. The length of the CDR3 is 17 residues. Germline CDR1 and CDR2: KGHSH and LQKENI. V was clipped by 1 base and J by 4 bases; unmatched bases: 7. For the CDR3, the DNA is TGTGCCAGCTCACCACTCTCTCGGGGACAGGGGGCCTATGGCTACACCTTC. Amino acid sequence: CASSPLSRGQGAYGYTF.

V is TRBV5-6 and J is TRBJ2-1; TRBD2 agrees at 9 bases. Germline lookup yields CDR1 SGHDT and CDR2 YYEEEE. There are 15 residues in the CDR3. With 2 bases clipped from V and 6 bases from J, the junction kept 6 bases outside the gene matches. CDR3 nucleotides: TGTGCCAGCAGCTTCTTCCTAGCGGGGTTCAATGAGCAGTTCTTC. It encodes CASSFFLAGFNEQFF.

The chain couples TRBV5-1 to TRBJ2-3; TRBD2 might be the D (6 bases). The CDR3 extends over 15 amino acids. Looked up from germline, CDR1 is SGHRS and CDR2 is YFSETQ. V lost 0 bases and J lost 2, with 10 bases in between. The CDR3 spells CASSLGDSITDTQYF. In DNA, the CDR3 is TGCGCCAGCAGCTTGGGGGACTCCATCACAGATACGCAGTATTTT.